This record looks at one TCR beta chain sequence and its context. TCRdb's copy holds only in-frame clones and misses some; the assay was immunoSEQ multiplex PCR. This table holds some 130,000 clones, 88% found once. Stated time point: blood 2 weeks post-SBRT. Treatment denoted: 15 Gy SBRT to primary tumor, nephrectomy 4 weeks later. This sample stems from a study of radiation and T cells in renal cell carcinoma. Germline V CDR1 and CDR2: SQVTM, ANQGSEA. There are 14 residues in the CDR3. Losses at the gene ends were 4 bases for V and 4 bases for J; bases not matched to a gene: 9. The specimen comprised blood, sampled from a patient whose treatment included radiotherapy and nephrectomy. The TCR comes from a woman in her 70s with renal cell carcinoma. This chain joins TRBV29-1 and TRBJ1-1, with 7 bases lining up with TRBD1. This CDR3 is CSVGDRPRATEAFF. Here the CDR3 DNA reads TGCAGCGTTGGGGACAGACCTCGGGCCACTGAAGCTTTCTTT.